This paragraph covers one T cell receptor (beta chain) sequence. Its matching antigen is unknown. Per germline, CDR1 SGHDN and CDR2 FVKESK. V dropped 5 bases and J dropped 2 bases, with 16 bases sitting between them. The CDR3 extends over 16 amino acids. This entry belongs to a study of T cells in tumors after PD-1 blockade. Study information: No patient had prior checkpoint blockade, systemic immunosuppression, or radiotherapy within 4 weeks. A subset received ongoing vismodegib 150 mg daily alongside anti-PD-1 therapy. Blood samples averaged roughly 110,000 templates (range about 22,000-260,000) and under 40,000 unique clonotypes. The study, taken as a whole, reports: Approximately 41% of tumor TCR clonotypes were also found in blood.

Libraries were prepared by immunoSEQ multiplex PCR; TCRdb keeps only in-frame clonotypes and omits some of them. The table has roughly 50,000 clones, about four fifths seen once. The origin of this receptor is a human donor with basal cell carcinoma. The genes are TRBV14 and TRBJ2-1; D not resolved. The source was PBMCs, collected before anti-PD-1 treatment. The CDR3 DNA follows: TGTGCCAGCAGCAAAAGGCATGGACGGGCCTACAATGAGCAGTTCTTC. Translating it yields CASSKRHGRAYNEQFF.